The clone carrying this T cell receptor beta chain was counted once. Its antigen is not identified. In germline, CDR1 is KGHSH, CDR2 LQKENI. This CDR3 region has 16 residues. V was shortened by 1 base and J by 0 bases, with 10 bases between the two germline ends. Construction of TCR beta libraries was performed using quantitative 5'-RACE with molecular barcodes. One entry per CDR3 protein, called by TCRdb with MiXCR from the 5' RACE reads. The sample lists around 180,000 distinct CDR3 sequences; 13% were seen once. This sample is drawn from a study of CD8 T cells in ankylosing spondylitis. Study-wide findings and caveats: Matched synovial fluid from ankylosing spondylitis patients was reported to be enriched for disease-linked clones. Peripheral blood held disease-linked clones only at relatively low frequency, and these were CD8+.

Source material: blood, either unsorted or a sorted T cell fraction (not recorded which). The source is a female donor with ankylosing spondylitis or in good health (not recorded which). This chain uses TRBV18 with TRBJ2-1; D might be TRBD2 (5 bases). In DNA form, the CDR3 reads TGTGCCAGCTCACCACTCGGCGGGTCCTCCTACAATGAGCAGTTCTTC. Encoded protein: CASSPLGGSSYNEQFF.